This T cell receptor beta chain appears in the sequencing data of a study of T-cell memory formation after mild COVID-19. Study-level results: Cross-reactive memory apparently joined, as some responding clones appeared in pre-infection memory.

One entry per CDR3 protein, called by TCRdb with MiXCR from the 5' RACE reads. The data show about 210,000 distinct CDR3 sequences, around 27% seen once. Trimming took off 5 bases at V and 3 bases at J, with 15 bases between the two ends. The V gene's germline CDR1 is SEHNR and CDR2 FQNEAQ (reference sequence). CDR3 length: 15 amino acids. Points on this clonotype: Its antigen is not known.

This chain connects TRBV7-9 to TRBJ2-3; TRBD2 might be the D (5 bases). The sample consisted of PBMCs or a T cell subset sorted from them (not recorded which). The origin of this receptor is an adult woman who had mild COVID-19 (a few samples of this study predate the infection). Cell type and time point are not known. In DNA form, the CDR3 reads TGTGCCAGCAGCGAAGGACTCTACGGTACAGATACGCAGTATTTT. Amino acids: CASSEGLYGTDTQYF.